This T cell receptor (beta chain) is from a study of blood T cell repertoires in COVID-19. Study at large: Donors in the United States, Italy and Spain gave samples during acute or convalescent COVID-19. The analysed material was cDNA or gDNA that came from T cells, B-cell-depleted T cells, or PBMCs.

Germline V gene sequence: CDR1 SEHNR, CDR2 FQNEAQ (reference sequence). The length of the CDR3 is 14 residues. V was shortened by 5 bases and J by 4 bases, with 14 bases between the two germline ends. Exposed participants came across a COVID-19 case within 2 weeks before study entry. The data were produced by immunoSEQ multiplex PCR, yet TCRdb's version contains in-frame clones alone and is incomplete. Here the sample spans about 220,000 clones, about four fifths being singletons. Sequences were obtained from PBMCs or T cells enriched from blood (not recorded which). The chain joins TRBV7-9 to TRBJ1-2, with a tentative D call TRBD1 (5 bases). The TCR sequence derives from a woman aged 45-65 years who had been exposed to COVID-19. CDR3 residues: CASSGVTASYGYTF. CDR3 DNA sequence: TGTGCCAGCAGCGGAGTGACAGCTTCCTATGGCTACACCTTC.